This TCR beta chain was found in a study of cytomegalovirus exposure and HLA in healthy donors (dated 2017 in TCRdb). Background on the whole study: According to an earlier analysis of 587 of the donors, about 179 million T cells yielded some 110 million unique TCR beta sequences and 250 to 350 Gb of sequence data. Donor age, sex, ethnicity and CMV serostatus were collected together with the repertoire data. Roughly 5 DR-DQ haplotypes were treated as single units for association and clustering because of strong linkage in the cohort. In the later analysis, no new phenotypic data were used to find candidate immune exposures; instead, reliance was placed on TCR beta sequences and their occurrence across donors. HLA typing included class I and class II loci at four-digit resolution. The aim of the study was to test whether cataloging public T cell receptors could identify signatures of past pathogen exposure. The number of donors typed differed by locus, with roughly 620-640 for A, B, C, DRB1 and DQB1, roughly 550 for DQA1, over 600 for DPA1, and around 460 for DPB1. To predict cytomegalovirus infection status, the study combined high-throughput TCR immunosequencing, statistical association of individual TCRs with disease status, and machine learning. A later genetic analysis took genome-wide SNP genotypes for about 65% of the roughly 670 donors and used that subset as a discovery cohort. Using immunosequencing, the study profiled T cell repertoires from 666 subjects and related those repertoires to cytomegalovirus serostatus. On average, around 200,000 unique TCR beta nucleotide sequences were sequenced per donor among some 420 genotyped donors of the cohort, with roughly 18% of those sequences being non-productive. In a later analysis, previously published TCR beta repertoires from 670 or so donors were re-analyzed and high-resolution HLA genotyping was added so that TCR occurrence patterns could be studied. An early release covering about 600 HLA-typed donors comprised 250 to 350 gigabases of sequencing data and roughly 85 million unique TCR sequences. Of the 300 to 500 genotyped donors, less than 90% were placed in the genetic ancestry cluster associated with self-reported Caucasian donors. All discovery cohort repertoires had been generated using a single sequencing platform. An earlier analysis of roughly 600 of the donors used high-throughput TCR beta sequencing to judge whether each TCR beta V gene segment behaved as functional or pseudogenic. Along with the approximately 700-subject first cohort, a separate validation cohort of over a hundred different subjects was used. What the authors observed across the whole study: In a later genetic analysis, a missense DCLRE1C variant was associated with V-gene and J-gene trimming of TCR beta chains, and the association was replicated in an independent cohort. Roughly uniform sequencing depth across donors was assumed in presence/absence analyses, although this assumption may not hold. A further reported finding was that TCR beta sequences accurately predicted the HLA-A and HLA-B alleles for most subjects in the first cohort. A later analysis found that most CMV-associated TCR beta chains appeared HLA-restricted, with HLA associations seemingly driven largely by CMV exposure. The 87-base-pair reads could not distinguish some IMGT-functional V segments, including TRBV6-2 and TRBV6-3, so those segments were excluded. HLA typing was unavailable for some donors at each locus, so association tests used only the typed subset. The classifier was reported to diagnose cytomegalovirus status with high specificity and sensitivity in both the original cohort and the validation cohort. Several of the top co-occurrence clusters appeared to be linked to parvovirus B19, influenza, CMV and Epstein-Barr virus, according to a later analysis. Across donors, most TCR sequences were observed very rarely, whereas some public TCRs were present in many individuals. A few of the identified cytomegalovirus-associated TCR beta chains were confirmed in vitro to be specific for cytomegalovirus antigens. In a later genetic analysis, fewer N-insertions in productive TCRs were reported among donors in an Asian-associated ancestry cluster than the roughly 700-donor mean. Correlated functional status among segregating V segments might be attributable to linkage disequilibrium, but an unknown experimental factor could not be ruled out. Broadly in line with IMGT annotations, most TCR beta V segments showed up in productive rearrangements about 87% or about 30% of the time in an earlier analysis of under 700 of the donors. It was suggested by the authors that the approach could potentially be generalized to other disease states and immunological phenotypes. Because counts were too low, roughly 18 rarely observed V segments, including chromosome 9 orphons, were left out of the earlier analysis of a few hundred of the donors. In this cohort, only TCR beta chains were sequenced, and detectable features were limited by the absence of alpha or paired-chain data. According to a later analysis, TCR association rates differed among HLA loci, with DRB1 alleles showing the most associated TCRs and HLA-C alleles showing the fewest. Compared with equally common non-associated chains, HLA-associated TCR beta chains in a later analysis were more clonally expanded and had lower generation probabilities. The sequencing pipeline was judged likely to have produced a cluster of highly shared sequence variants as a technical artifact. The study listed 164 TCR beta chains as associated with cytomegalovirus. A later analysis associated about 17,000 TCR beta sequences with specific HLA alleles at a false discovery rate of 0.05. When HLA alleles, especially DR and DQ, strongly co-occurred, TCR associations were difficult to assign to individual alleles. The only immune exposure information available for the cohort was CMV serostatus.

The CDR3 runs 13 residues from the cysteine to the phenylalanine. Only the CDR3 DNA stays, 39 bases, in frame from base 1. V is clipped by 1 base and J by 6 bases, and the sequence between their germline boundaries is 8 bases long. The CDR1 and CDR2 encoded by the germline V gene are SGHDN and FVKESK. The cohort was made up of hundreds of healthy bone marrow donors. All cohort members were sampled while nominally healthy, although unrecorded immune exposures were likely present. The donor tested CMV seronegative and was one of the 352 seronegative cohort members. Every donor gave a peripheral blood sample, and the peripheral blood mononuclear cells from that sample were used for TCR beta sequencing. Genomic DNA was extracted from the blood cell samples with the Qiagen DNeasy Blood Extraction Kit. Concerning this clone: The antigen this receptor binds is unknown. Within one base of it there is no much larger clone, and no base qualities were kept.

To prepare the library, the immunoSEQ multiplex PCR assay was applied. The multiplex PCR relied on a mix of 60 forward primers for TCR Vbeta segments and 13 reverse primers for TCR Jbeta segments. The CDR3 region of rearranged TCR beta genes was amplified from genomic DNA with a multiplex PCR assay. On the Illumina HiSeq System, the amplified TCR beta libraries were sequenced as 87-base-pair reads. Regarding the original processing steps: A later analysis tallied around 87 million unique TCR beta chains across the 600 to 700 repertoires, and 10 million to 11 million of those chains were shared by two or more donors. Raw reads were error-corrected and collapsed into unique sequences with a nearest-neighbor algorithm that merged closely related sequences to remove PCR and sequencing errors. CDR3 sequences were aligned to IMGT reference sequences to assign V, D and J gene segments. For a sequence to be retained, a match of at least six nucleotides to both a V gene segment and a J gene segment was required. Rearrangements were classified as productive when the CDR3 lacked stop codons and remained in frame with V and J, and all other rearrangements were classified as non-productive. CDR3 was defined by IMGT convention, running from the second conserved V-encoded cysteine to the conserved J-encoded phenylalanine. The earlier analysis of about 560 of the donors excluded any sequence lacking an unambiguous match to a single V gene segment. An earlier analysis of several hundred of the donors called V segments functional above 56.7% productive rearrangements and segregating when the between-donor standard deviation exceeded 5%. A statistical classification framework was developed to diagnose cytomegalovirus status using the catalog of TCR beta chain sequences. In a later analysis, V and J genes were assigned by comparing TCR nucleotide sequences against IMGT/GENE-DB human TR gene sequences. A later analysis assigned CDR3 sequences and most-parsimonious VDJ recombination scenarios with the TCRdist pipeline. In a later analysis, every TCR beta chain was defined by the combination of its CDR3 amino acid sequence and its V-gene family, and reads without a unique V-gene family were dropped. In a later analysis, approximately 590 highly shared, low-generation-probability nucleotide sequences were removed to address suspected cross-contamination and a sequencing artifact. For each public chain, a later analysis derived a clonal expansion index from normalized ranks of inferred template counts within each repertoire. In a later analysis, generation probabilities were computed with a VDJ recombination model fitted to out-of-frame rearrangements, and the resulting probabilities were checked against IGoR. In a later analysis, TCR-TCR, TCR-HLA and TCR-CMV co-occurrence was scored with hypergeometric tests, and a repertoire-size bias correction was applied to TCR pairs. In a later analysis, false discovery rates were estimated by permuting HLA or CMV assignments 20 times. In a later analysis, co-occurring TCRs were grouped using DBSCAN, with TCRdist sequence similarity added in when clustering inside HLA-allele-positive subsets. For co-occurrence clustering, repertoires with fewer than 30,000 or more than 120,000 public chains were excluded, along with several repertoires with anomalous nucleotide sharing. TCRdb's version of the immuneACCESS table is confined to in-frame rearrangements and falls short of the full clone set. An unresolved V gene accounts for under half of the shortfall where checked; the remainder is of unknown origin. The DNA gave D and trimming, while V, J and clone size come from that table. The sample table shows about 130,000 clones, and around 77% are seen once. Jointly, the top ten make up 0.94% of the sample.

Sequencing used PBMCs. The TCR sequence derives from an older woman in good health and CMV-seronegative. Recombination linked TRBV14 to TRBJ2-3, with TRBD2 tentatively as D gene (6 bases match). CDR3 protein: CASSQALADTQYF. The nucleotide sequence is TGTGCCAGCAGCCAAGCGCTAGCGGATACGCAGTATTTT.